The sequence of this T cell receptor beta chain was determined in a study of blood T cell repertoires in COVID-19 (dated by TCRdb to 2020 to 2022). Describing the broader study: The collaborator samples originated in the United States, Italy and Spain and spanned the acute and convalescent phases of COVID-19. HLA class I and class II types, where available, came from metadata supplied by the sample provider rather than from assay-based typing. The repertoires were released in a freely available public database intended as a resource for research on the immune response to SARS-CoV-2. The material from the prospective study consisted of cDNA or gDNA derived from T cells, B-cell-depleted T cells, or PBMCs. Sample metadata almost always included a de-identified subject ID, COVID-19 status, age in years and sex. The dataset comprised deeply sampled blood TCRbeta repertoires from subjects exposed to, actively infected with, or recovered from COVID-19. Samples came from the ongoing ImmuneRACE study (first 160 participants) plus 1,254 subjects from 6 global collaborators.

Points on this clone: Its antigen has not been determined. No per-base quality is available; no much larger clone lies one base away.

At one collaborating source in Seattle, patients were enrolled during active infection and were followed longitudinally through the course of disease. Collaborating institutions collected whole blood in K2EDTA tubes following their own protocols. For TCRbeta analysis, collaborators shipped samples in one of three forms: frozen whole blood, isolated PBMCs, or DNA extracted from either of those sample types. Paper-wide results and their limitations: Clinical and demographic metadata were provided uncurated, with the amount varying by source and participant.

V ends up 3 bases short and J 6 bases short, with an unmatched junction base count of 11. CDR1 is given as LGHDT and CDR2 as YNNKEL, both from the germline V gene (reference sequence). CDR3 length: 16 amino acids, cysteine to phenylalanine. Only CDR3 DNA is held: 48 bases, read in frame from base 1. TCRbeta CDR3 regions were amplified from genomic DNA using the immunoSEQ Assay, a bias-controlled multiplex PCR. As for the authors' bioinformatics: Nucleated cell counts per sample were estimated from amplification of reference gene primers within the assay. To quantify the absolute abundance of each unique TCRbeta CDR3 rearrangement, sequence reads were collapsed and filtered. For each sample, productive Simpson clonality was calculated as the square root of Simpson's diversity index across productive rearrangements. As stored in TCRdb, this immuneACCESS dataset retains in-frame rearrangements with V and J assigned. A fraction of the clones does not appear; measured against another copy, unresolved V genes explain less than half of the discrepancy, and the remainder lacks a known reason. That table supplies the V and J calls and clone size; D and trimming were determined from the DNA. The sample table shows over 150,000 clones, and around four fifths are seen once. The ten largest clones represent under 10% of the sample.

This TCR derives from a woman aged 70-85 years with COVID-19, enrolled during active disease. The chain uses TRBV3-1 (or the pseudogene TRBV3-2) and TRBJ1-5; 7 central nucleotides agree with TRBD1. Sequenced material: peripheral blood. The DNA is as follows: TGTGCCAGCAGCCAGCTTAGACAGGGTCAATGTCAGCCCCAGCATTTT. Translated, it reads CASSQLRQGQCQPQHF.